This T cell receptor (beta chain) was identified during a study of cytomegalovirus exposure and HLA in healthy donors. Study-level findings and limits: Relative to equally common others, HLA-associated TCR beta chains showed greater clonal expansion in a later analysis.

Use of 60 Vbeta and 13 Jbeta primers characterized the PCR. TCRdb keeps only in-frame clones here, not all; method: immunoSEQ multiplex PCR. The profile shows over 65,000 clones, 67% of them singletons. V lost 8 bases, J lost 5 bases, and 9 bases lay in between. The V gene's germline CDR1 is MNHEY and CDR2 SMNVEV (reference sequence). The CDR3 loop spans 11 amino acids. With respect to this clone: Its antigen is as yet unknown.

The clonotype originates from a woman between 50 and 59 years old in good health and CMV-seropositive. The sequencing sample was made of PBMCs. V usage is TRBV27 and J usage is TRBJ1-2; possibly TRBD1 for D (6 bases). The CDR3 sequence is CASGQGYGYTF. CDR3 sequence (DNA): TGTGCCAGCGGCCAGGGGTATGGCTACACCTTC.